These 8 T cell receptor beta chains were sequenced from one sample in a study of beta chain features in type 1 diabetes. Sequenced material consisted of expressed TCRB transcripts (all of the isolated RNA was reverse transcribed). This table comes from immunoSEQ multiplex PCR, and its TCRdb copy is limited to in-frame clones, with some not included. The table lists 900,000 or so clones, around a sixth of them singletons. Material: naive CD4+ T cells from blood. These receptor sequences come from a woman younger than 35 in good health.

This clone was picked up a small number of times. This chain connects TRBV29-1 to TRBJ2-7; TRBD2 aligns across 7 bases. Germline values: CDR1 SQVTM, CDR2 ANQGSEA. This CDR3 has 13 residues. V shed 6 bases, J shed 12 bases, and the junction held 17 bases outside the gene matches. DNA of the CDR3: TGCAGCGTAGCCGCCACGGAAGCGGGATCGGTGTACTTC. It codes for CSVAATEAGSVYF.

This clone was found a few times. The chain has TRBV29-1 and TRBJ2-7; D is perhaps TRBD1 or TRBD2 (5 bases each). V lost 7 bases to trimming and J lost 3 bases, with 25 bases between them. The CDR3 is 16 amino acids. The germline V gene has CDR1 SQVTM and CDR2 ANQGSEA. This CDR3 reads CSALGPSLRGDYEQYF. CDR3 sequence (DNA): TGCAGCGCTCTTGGCCCTTCTTTGAGGGGAGACTACGAGCAGTACTTC.

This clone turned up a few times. The CDR3 DNA follows: TGTGCCAGCAAGTATGACTCTCGGAATGAGCAGTTCTTC. It translates to CASKYDSRNEQFF. This chain connects TRBV2 to TRBJ2-1; D unresolved. Germline lookup yields CDR1 SNHLY and CDR2 FYNNEI. Trimming pared 7 bases from V and 7 bases from J, leaving 14 bases between. The CDR3 consists of 13 residues.

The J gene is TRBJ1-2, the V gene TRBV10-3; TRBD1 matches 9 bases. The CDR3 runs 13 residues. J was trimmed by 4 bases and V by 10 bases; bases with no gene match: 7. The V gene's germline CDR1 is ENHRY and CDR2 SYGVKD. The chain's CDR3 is CATGTGKLYGYTF. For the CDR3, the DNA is TGTGCCACCGGGACAGGGAAACTCTATGGCTACACCTTC.

The CDR3 coding sequence is TGTGCCAGCAGCTTAGACTTTGTAAACTATGGCTACACCTTC. Its translation is CASSLDFVNYGYTF. The chain recombines TRBV7-2 with TRBJ1-2; D gene ambiguous. Germline V gives CDR1 SGHTA, CDR2 FQGNSA. Trimming took off 1 base at V and 2 bases at J, with 8 bases between the two ends. The length of the CDR3 is 14 residues.

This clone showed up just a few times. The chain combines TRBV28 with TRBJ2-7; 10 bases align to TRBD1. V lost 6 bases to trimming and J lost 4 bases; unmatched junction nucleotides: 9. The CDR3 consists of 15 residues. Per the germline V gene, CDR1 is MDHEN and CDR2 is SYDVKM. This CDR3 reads CASRSAGTGDYEQYF. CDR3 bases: TGTGCCAGCAGATCCGCCGGGACAGGGGATTACGAGCAGTACTTC.

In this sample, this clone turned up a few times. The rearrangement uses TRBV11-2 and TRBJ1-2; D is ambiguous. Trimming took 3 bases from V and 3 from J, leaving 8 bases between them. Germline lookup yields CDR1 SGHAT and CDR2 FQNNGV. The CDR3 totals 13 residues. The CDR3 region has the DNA TGTGCCAGCAGCTTCGCGGTCGACTATGGCTACACCTTC. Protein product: CASSFAVDYGYTF.

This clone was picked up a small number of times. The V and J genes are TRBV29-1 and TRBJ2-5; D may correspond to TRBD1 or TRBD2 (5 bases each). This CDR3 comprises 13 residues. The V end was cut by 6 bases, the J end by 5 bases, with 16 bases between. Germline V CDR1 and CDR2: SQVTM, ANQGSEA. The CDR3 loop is CSVGTTMGETQYF. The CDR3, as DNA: TGCAGCGTAGGGACCACCATGGGGGAGACCCAGTACTTC.